The 30 T cell receptor beta chains listed next were all sequenced from one sample in a study of blood T cell repertoires in COVID-19 (TCRdb year 2020). Receptor libraries were prepared by the immunoSEQ multiplex PCR assay. TCRdb limited this immuneACCESS table to in-frame rearrangements with V and J called. A share of clones is missing; checked studies link under half to unresolved V genes, and the rest is unexplained. This sample gives 65,000 or so clones in total; approximately 84% of them show up just once. The top ten constitute about 3.2% of the sample. The sample consisted of peripheral blood. The receptors here all came from a man between 60 and 70 years old with acute or convalescent COVID-19.

The rearrangement uses TRBV9 and TRBJ1-5; 7 bases are shared with TRBD1. The CDR3 runs 14 residues. The trim removed 3 bases at V and 3 bases at J, leaving 3 bases unmatched. Per the germline V gene, CDR1 is SGDLS and CDR2 is YYNGEE. The CDR3 spells CASSGGGPNQPQHF. The CDR3, as DNA: TGTGCCAGCAGCGGAGGGGGCCCCAATCAGCCCCAGCATTTT.

The V gene is TRBV27, the J gene TRBJ2-1; the D gene is possibly TRBD1 (6 bases). The CDR3 runs to 12 residues. Trimming shortened V by 2 bases and J by 10 bases, and 9 bases separated the two germline ends. The germline V gene has CDR1 MNHEY and CDR2 SMNVEV (reference sequence). CDR3 in DNA: TGTGCCAGCAGTTTACCAGGGGTGGAGCAGTTCTTC. Encoded protein: CASSLPGVEQFF.

This clone was seen once. This sequence joins TRBV6-5 and TRBJ1-6; 9 bases match TRBD1. The germline V gene encodes CDR1 MNHEY and CDR2 SVGAGI. The V and J ends lost 10 bases and 8 bases, in that order; junction bases with no gene match: 9. The CDR3 runs 14 residues. CDR3 DNA: TGTGCCACTTTACTGGACAGGGGCCATTCACCCCTCCACTTT. Protein: CATLLDRGHSPLHF.

The J gene is TRBJ1-6, the V gene TRBV28; TRBD1 might be the D (5 bases). Trimming took off 7 bases at V and 9 bases at J, with 16 bases between the two ends. This CDR3 region has 14 residues. Germline CDR1 reads MDHEN; CDR2 reads SYDVKM. The CDR3 DNA sequence: TGTGCCAGCATCTCCGCCAGGGCATCTTCACCCCTCCACTTT. This gives the protein CASISARASSPLHF. The full variable domain, with the rest looked up from reference TRBV28 and TRBJ1-6, is DVKVTQSSRYLVKRTGEKVFLECVQDMDHENMFWYRQDPGLGLRLIYFSYDVKMKEKGDIPEGYSVSREKKERFSLILESASTNQTSMYLCASISARASSPLHFGNGTRLTVT.

The gene calls are TRBV2 and TRBJ2-5; TRBD2 is a possible D gene (6 bases). CDR1 and CDR2 (germline): SNHLY, FYNNEI. The V and J ends lost 2 bases and 0 bases respectively, with 13 bases between them. The CDR3 sequence is 16 residues long. CDR3 nucleotides: TGTGCCAGCAGTGAACAGCCTGGACTATACCAAGAGACCCAGTACTTC. This translates into CASSEQPGLYQETQYF.

The V call is TRBV7-9, the J call TRBJ1-3; D is undetermined. The germline gives CDR1 SEHNR, CDR2 FQNEAQ (reference sequence). This CDR3 comprises 16 residues. The V gene lost 8 bases and the J gene lost 0 bases, with 17 bases spanning the gap. In DNA form, the CDR3 reads TGTGCCAGCGAAAAAGTCCTCGCCGGCTCTGGAAACACCATATATTTT. As protein: CASEKVLAGSGNTIYF.

This rearrangement joins TRBV7-9 to TRBJ2-5; D unresolved. This CDR3 region has 13 residues. V was pared by 2 bases and J by 0 bases, with 4 bases between. Germline V gives CDR1 SEHNR, CDR2 FQNEAQ (reference sequence). The chain's CDR3 is CASSLHNQETQYF. DNA of the CDR3: TGTGCCAGCAGCTTACACAACCAAGAGACCCAGTACTTC.

The gene calls are TRBV10-3 and TRBJ1-3; D gene unclear. Looked up from germline, CDR1 is ENHRY and CDR2 is SYGVKD. The CDR3 has 13 amino acids. V was clipped by 9 bases and J by 0 bases, with 9 bases between them. CDR3 sequence: CAIRRDSGNTIYF. In DNA, the CDR3 is TGTGCCATTCGGAGGGACTCTGGAAACACCATATATTTT.

This clone occurred once. The CDR3 spells CASSRESNQPQHF. The CDR3, as DNA: TGCGCCAGCTCCCGGGAGAGCAATCAGCCCCAGCATTTT. The V and J genes are TRBV5-1 and TRBJ1-5; D is unresolved. CDR1 is SGHRS and CDR2 is YFSETQ in the germline V gene. The CDR3 length is 13 residues. Trimming shortened V by 7 bases and J by 1 base, and 9 bases separated the two germline ends.

The chain links TRBV12-5 to TRBJ2-5; 15 bases are shared with TRBD2. The CDR3 runs to 22 residues. V shed 6 bases, J shed 0 bases, and the junction held 20 bases outside the gene matches. Germline V gene data show CDR1 as LGHNT and CDR2 as FRNRAP. CDR3 sequence: CASGPLWTSGGAEKGYQETQYF. Written as DNA, the CDR3 is TGTGCTAGTGGCCCCCTCTGGACTAGCGGGGGGGCCGAAAAGGGGTACCAAGAGACCCAGTACTTC. Combining the CDR3 with reference TRBV12-5 and TRBJ2-5 gives the whole variable domain DARVTQTPRHKVTEMGQEVTMRCQPILGHNTVFWYRQTMMQGLELLAYFRNRAPLDDSGMPKDRFSAEMPDATLATLKIQPSEPRDSAVYFCASGPLWTSGGAEKGYQETQYFGPGTRLLVL.

This clone was recorded a few times. V gene TRBV28 combines with J gene TRBJ1-1; 8 bases match TRBD1. V shed 7 bases, J shed 4 bases, and the junction held 5 bases outside the gene matches. The CDR3 sequence is 13 residues long. Germline CDR1 MDHEN, CDR2 SYDVKM. The CDR3 bases are TGTGCCAGCAAACTGACAGGGGCCACTGAAGCTTTCTTT. This encodes CASKLTGATEAFF.

The V call is TRBV6-1, the J call TRBJ1-1, with a possible D match to TRBD1 (6 bases). Germline V gene data show CDR1 as MNHNS and CDR2 as SASEGT. V was trimmed by 4 bases and J by 2 bases, leaving 11 bases between them. The CDR3 is made up of 14 amino acids. This CDR3 is CASSVAGVNTEAFF. The CDR3 DNA is TGTGCCAGCAGTGTAGCAGGGGTAAACACTGAAGCTTTCTTT.

The CDR3 DNA reads as TGTGCCAGTAGTATAGGACAGGGAGGCTATGGCTACACCTTC. Protein sequence: CASSIGQGGYGYTF. This sequence joins TRBV19 and TRBJ1-2; 7 positions agree with TRBD1. CDR3 length equals 14 residues. V trimming: 1 base; J trimming: 4 bases; junction bases outside the gene matches: 3. The V gene's germline CDR1 is LNHDA and CDR2 SQIVND (reference sequence).

This clone was recorded a few times. The J gene is TRBJ2-7, the V gene TRBV28; D may be TRBD2 (5 bases). V was cut by 5 bases and J by 0 bases, with 14 bases left in between. The CDR3 sequence is 15 residues long. Germline loops: CDR1 MDHEN, CDR2 SYDVKM. CDR3 sequence (DNA): TGTGCCAGCAGTGCAGGAGGCGCCCCCTCCTACGAGCAGTACTTC. This codes for CASSAGGAPSYEQYF.

The gene calls are TRBV7-2 and TRBJ2-7, with 9 bases identical to TRBD1. V was clipped by 4 bases and J by 7 bases; unmatched bases: 8. The CDR3 contains 14 residues. Germline CDR1 is SGHTA and CDR2 is FQGNSA. The CDR3, as DNA: TGTGCCAGCAGCTGGGGACAGGGACGAGGGGAGCAGTACTTC. This encodes CASSWGQGRGEQYF. Supplemented by reference TRBV7-2 and TRBJ2-7, the full variable domain reads GAGVSQSPSNKVTEKGKDVELRCDPISGHTALYWYRQSLGQGLEFLIYFQGNSAPDKSGLPSDRFSAERTGGSVSTLTIQRTQQEDSAVYLCASSWGQGRGEQYFGPGTRLTVT.

This chain joins TRBV5-1 and TRBJ1-3, with TRBD1 as a possible D gene (6 bases). V lost 0 bases and J lost 4, with 8 bases in between. Germline V gene data show CDR1 as SGHRS and CDR2 as YFSETQ. The CDR3 runs 14 residues. The CDR3 region is CASSLAGDGNTIYF. The CDR3 nucleotides read TGCGCCAGCAGCTTGGCAGGGGACGGAAACACCATATATTTT.

The chain recombines TRBV7-9 with TRBJ1-2; D is undetermined. From germline, CDR1 is SEHNR and CDR2 FQNEAQ (reference sequence). Trimming removed 2 bases at V and 1 base at J, with 20 bases between. The length of the CDR3 is 18 residues. The CDR3 DNA sequence: TGTGCCAGCAGCTTATTTTTGTCATTTGACACACTTAACTATGGCTACACCTTC. Its protein product is CASSLFLSFDTLNYGYTF.

The V call is TRBV23-1, the J call TRBJ1-2, with D possibly TRBD1 on 6 matching bases. TRBV23-1 counts as an open reading frame of uncertain function. The CDR3 runs to 16 residues. V gave up 3 bases and J gave up 4 bases, with 18 bases separating them. Here the CDR3 reads CASSHFGGRQTYGYTF. The CDR3 DNA reads as TGCGCCAGCAGTCATTTTGGGGGCCGACAGACCTATGGCTACACCTTC.

This chain connects TRBV15 to TRBJ1-1, with TRBD1 identical over 11 bases. Germline loops: CDR1 LNHNV, CDR2 YYDKDF (reference sequence). Trimming at V came to 3 bases and at J to 6 bases, leaving 3 bases not matched to a gene. The CDR3 contains 14 residues. The DNA for the CDR3 is TGTGCCACCAGCAGGGACAGGGGGCTGCCTGAAGCTTTCTTT. The encoded protein is CATSRDRGLPEAFF.

This chain joins TRBV10-3 and TRBJ2-1; D ambiguous. Trimming shortened V by 0 bases and J by 4 bases, and 10 bases separated the two germline ends. There are 15 residues in the CDR3. CDR1 and CDR2 (germline): ENHRY, SYGVKD. In nucleotides, the CDR3 is TGTGCCATCAGTGAGTCTGTACGAGCGTACAATGAGCAGTTCTTC. It is translated as CAISESVRAYNEQFF.

The rearrangement joins TRBV11-2 to TRBJ2-3; perhaps TRBD2 as D (5 bases). V was pared by 5 bases and J by 3 bases, with 21 bases between. CDR1 is SGHAT, CDR2 FQNNGV, per germline. This CDR3 region has 17 residues. The DNA of the CDR3 is TGTGCCAGCAGCCCCCCCGGGATCTTCTTTCGGACAGATACGCAGTATTTT. Amino acid sequence: CASSPPGIFFRTDTQYF.

This clone was seen a few times. The chain combines TRBV4-2 with TRBJ1-2; 7 nucleotides match TRBD1. Germline CDR1 LGHNA, CDR2 YNFKEQ. The CDR3 spans 17 residues. The junction had 11 bases not matched to a gene; V was cut back by 0 bases and J by 4 bases. The chain's CDR3 is CASSQEVMQGGAYGYTF. The CDR3 nucleotides read TGTGCCAGCAGCCAAGAGGTCATGCAGGGGGGCGCCTATGGCTACACCTTC.

The chain uses TRBV29-1 and TRBJ2-7; no reliable D call. Germline V lookup: CDR1 SQVTM, CDR2 ANQGSEA. This CDR3 has 11 amino acids. V was shortened by 5 bases and J by 3 bases, with 8 bases between the two germline ends. This CDR3 reads CSVYRNYEQYF. The CDR3 DNA sequence: TGCAGCGTTTACAGAAACTACGAGCAGTACTTC.

This chain uses TRBV6-5 with TRBJ1-2; 10 nucleotides match TRBD1. Per the germline V gene, CDR1 is MNHEY and CDR2 is SVGAGI. Unmatched junction bases numbered 7, after V lost 6 bases and J lost 3 bases. The CDR3 totals 15 residues. CDR3 in amino acids: CASSSDRGVDYGYTF. Written as DNA, the CDR3 is TGTGCCAGCAGCTCGGACAGGGGGGTTGACTATGGCTACACCTTC.

The chain uses TRBV2 and TRBJ1-2; weak D call: TRBD1 (5 bases). CDR1 is SNHLY, CDR2 FYNNEI, per germline. V shed 3 bases and J shed 8 bases, with 16 bases lying between them. This CDR3 has 14 amino acids. CDR3 nucleotides: TGTGCCAGCAGTGACCTCGGGGGTGTGCGGGGCTACACCTTC. It codes for CASSDLGGVRGYTF.

This clone was detected only once. This chain links TRBV27 with TRBJ2-1; D remains ambiguous. V shed 6 bases and J shed 0 bases, with 15 bases lying between them. Looked up from germline, CDR1 is MNHEY and CDR2 is SMNVEV (reference sequence). CDR3 size: 16 residues. The CDR3 region is CASSRSPGSSYNEQFF. CDR3 DNA sequence: TGTGCCAGCAGCCGATCGCCGGGTTCCTCCTACAATGAGCAGTTCTTC.

The chain is built from TRBV28 and TRBJ1-5, with 8 bases aligning to TRBD1. The CDR3 extends over 15 amino acids. With 7 bases clipped from V and 2 bases from J, the junction kept 7 bases outside the gene matches. The germline V gene encodes CDR1 MDHEN and CDR2 SYDVKM. The CDR3 here is CASNPTGEGNQPQHF. The CDR3 DNA reads TGTGCCAGCAACCCGACAGGGGAGGGCAATCAGCCCCAGCATTTT.

This rearrangement joins TRBV6-1 to TRBJ2-3; TRBD1 is a possible D gene (5 bases). V shed 2 bases and J shed 5 bases, with 11 bases lying between them. This CDR3 region has 14 residues. Germline V lookup: CDR1 MNHNS, CDR2 SASEGT. DNA of the CDR3: TGTGCCAGCAGTGAATTAACAGGTATAGATACGCAGTATTTT. It codes for CASSELTGIDTQYF.

This clone was counted a single time. This chain links TRBV2 with TRBJ1-2; tentatively, D is TRBD1 (5 bases). V lost 8 bases and J 4 bases, leaving 11 bases between the germline ends. Germline CDR1 SNHLY, CDR2 FYNNEI. The CDR3 loop spans 12 amino acids. This CDR3 reads CASHGGSYGYTF. In nucleotides, the CDR3 is TGTGCCAGCCATGGGGGGTCCTATGGCTACACCTTC.

The chain carries TRBV2 and TRBJ1-1; 8 nucleotides agree with TRBD1. V shed 6 bases, J shed 4 bases, and the junction held 7 bases outside the gene matches. The CDR3 extends over 14 amino acids. Germline CDR1 SNHLY, CDR2 FYNNEI. The CDR3 nucleotides are TGTGCCAGCAGAGCCGGACAGGGCCCCACTGAAGCTTTCTTT. Translation: CASRAGQGPTEAFF.